This T cell receptor (beta chain) was recorded in a study of blood T cell repertoires in COVID-19. The overall study: Sites in the United States, Italy and Spain provided acute and convalescent COVID-19 samples.

Original data processing: Amplification with reference gene primers provided the estimates of nucleated cell counts. The assay was immunoSEQ multiplex PCR, and TCRdb's table has in-frame clones only and misses some. V and J calls and clone size come straight from that table; D and trimming were deduced from the DNA. The data show 250,000 or so clones, about 73% seen once. Germline values: CDR1 SGHNT, CDR2 YYREEE (reference sequence). V was clipped by 7 bases and J by 6 bases; unmatched bases: 10. This CDR3 has 15 amino acids. The receptor's source is an elderly woman with acute or convalescent COVID-19. The chain carries TRBV5-4 and TRBJ2-7, with 13 bases matching TRBD2. The specimen was peripheral blood. CDR3 DNA: TGTGCCAGCTCTTCACCCAGACTAGCGGGAGGCGAGCAGTACTTC. Protein sequence: CASSSPRLAGGEQYF.